A single sample is the source of the 30 T cell receptor beta chains below, sequenced in a study of cytomegalovirus exposure and HLA in healthy donors. Primers for the PCR totalled 60 Vbeta and 13 Jbeta. The repertoire was sequenced with immunoSEQ multiplex PCR; TCRdb's copy has only in-frame clones and lacks some. This table holds about 140,000 clones, more than 75% found once. Material for sequencing was PBMCs. Receptors originate from a female donor in good health and CMV-seronegative.

The rearrangement joins TRBV4-3 to TRBJ1-5; D ambiguous. CDR3 size: 14 residues. V lost 0 bases to trimming and J lost 7 bases, with 10 bases between them. Germline V gives CDR1 LGHNA, CDR2 YSLEER. The CDR3 nucleotides are TGCGCCAGCAGCCAAGATCTACAGCCCCAGCCCCAGCATTTT. Encoded protein: CASSQDLQPQPQHF.

The rearrangement joins TRBV5-4 to TRBJ2-6; the D gene is possibly TRBD2 (6 bases). The CDR3 length is 16 residues. Germline V gene sequence: CDR1 SGHNT, CDR2 YYREEE (reference sequence). V gave up 1 base and J gave up 1 base, with 9 bases separating them. The DNA for the CDR3 is TGTGCCAGCAGCTTGCCCGGGAGTTCTGGGGCCAACGTCCTGACTTTC. Its translation is CASSLPGSSGANVLTF. The complete variable domain, with remaining parts taken from reference TRBV5-4 and TRBJ2-6, reads ETGVTQSPTHLIKTRGQQVTLRCSSQSGHNTVSWYQQALGQGPQFIFQYYREEENGRGNFPPRFSGLQFPNYSSELNVNALELDDSALYLCASSLPGSSGANVLTFGAGSRLTVL.

V and J are TRBV29-1 and TRBJ2-7; D call uncertain. The V end lost 3 bases, the J end lost 5 bases, and 11 bases lay between the germline ends. The CDR3 sequence is 12 residues long. From germline, CDR1 is SQVTM and CDR2 ANQGSEA. The CDR3 spells CSVEFSSHEQYF. CDR3 DNA sequence: TGCAGCGTTGAGTTCAGTTCCCACGAGCAGTACTTC.

The chain employs TRBV7-2 and TRBJ2-7; possibly TRBD1 for D (6 bases). V was pared by 4 bases and J by 0 bases, with 16 bases between. The CDR3 has 16 residues. Germline V gives CDR1 SGHTA, CDR2 FQGNSA. Here the CDR3 reads CASSSSQGSASYEQYF. The CDR3 region has the DNA TGTGCCAGCAGCTCATCCCAGGGGTCTGCCTCCTACGAGCAGTACTTC.

This clone came up a few times. The chain couples TRBV7-8 to TRBJ1-1; D is ambiguous. Trimming removed 4 bases at V and 1 base at J, with 10 bases between. This CDR3 has 14 amino acids. Per germline, CDR1 SGHVS and CDR2 FQNEAQ. The CDR3 loop reads CASSSRLQNTEAFF. The CDR3 nucleotides are TGTGCCAGCAGCTCCAGACTCCAGAACACTGAAGCTTTCTTT.

The chain links TRBV29-1 to TRBJ1-2; maybe TRBD1 (5 bases). The germline V gene encodes CDR1 SQVTM and CDR2 ANQGSEA. The CDR3 contains 12 residues. The V gene lost 4 bases and the J gene lost 4 bases, with 10 bases spanning the gap. CDR3: CSVGAGIYGYTF. CDR3 bases: TGCAGCGTTGGGGCAGGGATCTATGGCTACACCTTC.

The J gene is TRBJ1-1, the V gene TRBV25-1; D might be TRBD1 (6 bases). Germline-derived CDR1 and CDR2 are MGHDK and SYGVNS. The CDR3 totals 13 residues. V gave up 4 bases and J gave up 1 base, with 7 bases separating them. The CDR3 here is CASSVTGNTEAFF. The CDR3, as DNA: TGTGCCAGCAGTGTGACAGGGAACACTGAAGCTTTCTTT.

This chain links TRBV7-2 with TRBJ1-2; D gene uncertain. The CDR3 is 12 amino acids. The germline V gene encodes CDR1 SGHTA and CDR2 FQGNSA. V gave up 1 base and J gave up 10 bases, with 10 bases separating them. CDR3 coding DNA: TGTGCCAGCAGCTTAGATCAGAATTTCTACACCTTC. It specifies CASSLDQNFYTF.

This chain joins TRBV7-9 and TRBJ2-3; 11 bases align to TRBD2. The CDR3 spans 18 residues. The germline V gene encodes CDR1 SEHNR and CDR2 FQNEAQ (reference sequence). J gave up 4 bases and V 5 bases, and 14 bases lay outside the gene matches. This CDR3 is CASSPTSGGTNTADTQYF. The CDR3 bases are TGTGCCAGCAGCCCAACTAGCGGGGGCACAAACACCGCAGATACGCAGTATTTT.

The chain recombines TRBV4-3 with TRBJ2-7; D perhaps matches TRBD2 (7 bases). Germline CDR1 LGHNA, CDR2 YSLEER. V gave up 8 bases and J gave up 4 bases, with 24 bases separating them. The CDR3 contains 16 residues. The CDR3: CASSGGAESPGYEQYF. CDR3 sequence (DNA): TGCGCCAGCTCTGGGGGGGCTGAATCTCCCGGTTACGAGCAGTACTTC.

This clone has just one count. The chain is built from TRBV29-1 and TRBJ2-1; TRBD1 agrees at 11 bases. CDR3 length equals 14 residues. V dropped 5 bases and J dropped 15; count of bases not matched to a gene: 15. From germline, CDR1 is SQVTM and CDR2 ANQGSEA. The CDR3 DNA follows: TGCAGCGTTTCCCGACGGGACAGGGGGGGAGATGGGTTCTTC. Residues: CSVSRRDRGGDGFF.

The chain carries TRBV6-5 and TRBJ2-2, with D perhaps matching TRBD2 (6 bases). The CDR3 runs 15 residues. Germline CDR1 is MNHEY and CDR2 is SVGAGI. V was trimmed by 6 bases and J by 4 bases, leaving 15 bases between them. The CDR3 region is CASSDPGVLTGELFF. In nucleotides, the CDR3 is TGTGCCAGCAGCGACCCGGGGGTACTCACCGGGGAGCTGTTTTTT.

This clone showed up just a few times. This rearrangement joins TRBV11-2 to TRBJ2-1; 7 bases agree with TRBD2. Germline loops: CDR1 SGHAT, CDR2 FQNNGV. Germline trimming cut 3 bases from V and 10 bases from J; bases unmatched to any gene: 3. The CDR3 is 12 amino acids. The CDR3 DNA sequence: TGTGCCAGCAGCTTTAACGGGGGGGAGCAGTTCTTC. This codes for CASSFNGGEQFF.

The V and J genes are TRBV18 and TRBJ1-2; the D gene is possibly TRBD1 (5 bases). V was shortened by 3 bases and J by 8 bases, with 13 bases between the two germline ends. The germline CDR1 and CDR2 sequences are KGHSH and LQKENI. The CDR3 spans 13 residues. CDR3 amino acids: CASSPDISSGYTF. The DNA of the CDR3 is TGTGCCAGCTCACCGGACATTTCCTCCGGCTACACCTTC.

The chain employs TRBV7-6 and TRBJ2-7; 10 bases agree with TRBD2. CDR1 and CDR2 (germline): SGHVS, FNYEAQ. Germline trimming cut 1 base from V and 3 bases from J; bases unmatched to any gene: 3. The length of the CDR3 is 15 residues. The CDR3 coding sequence is TGTGCCAGCAGCTTAGAGGCTAGCGGGAGCTACGAGCAGTACTTC. Translated, it gives CASSLEASGSYEQYF.

V usage is TRBV5-4 and J usage is TRBJ1-2, with D unresolved. Trimming shortened V by 1 base and J by 3 bases, and 7 bases separated the two germline ends. The CDR3 is 13 amino acids. Germline V lookup: CDR1 SGHNT, CDR2 YYREEE (reference sequence). The CDR3: CASSLYTDYGYTF. CDR3 in DNA: TGTGCCAGCAGCTTGTATACAGACTATGGCTACACCTTC.

V and J are TRBV21-1 and TRBJ2-3; no DNA check was done on the table's D call, TRBD2. TRBV21-1 is described as a pseudogene. The CDR3 extends over 18 amino acids. The CDR3, as DNA: TGTGCCAGCAGCAAAGGTAGCGCCAGCGGAGTGAGCACAGATACGCAGTATTTT. Translating it yields CASSKGSASGVSTDTQYF.

This clone has only a few counts. V and J are TRBV16 and TRBJ2-3; 8 positions agree with TRBD2. Trimming took 0 bases from V and 5 from J; bases not matched to a gene: 7. CDR3 length: 16 amino acids. The germline V gene has CDR1 KGHSY and CDR2 FQNENV. In DNA, the CDR3 is TGTGCCAGCAGCCAATCGACGGGAGGGCCCGGAGATACGCAGTATTTT. It specifies CASSQSTGGPGDTQYF.

The V and J genes are TRBV10-3 and TRBJ1-6; TRBD1 aligns across 7 bases. CDR1 and CDR2 (germline): ENHRY, SYGVKD. V shed 2 bases, J shed 6 bases, and the junction held 7 bases outside the gene matches. The length of the CDR3 is 16 residues. CDR3 protein: CAISEPRDSFNSPLHF. Here the CDR3 DNA reads TGTGCCATCAGTGAGCCCCGGGACAGCTTTAATTCACCCCTCCACTTT.

The J gene is TRBJ2-3, the V gene TRBV5-6; TRBD1 matches at 9 bases. This CDR3 contains 15 residues. V gave up 1 base and J gave up 2 bases; unmatched junction bases: 2. Germline V gene lookup returns CDR1 SGHDT and CDR2 YYEEEE. The CDR3 coding sequence is TGTGCCAGCAGCTTGACAGGGGGCGACACAGATACGCAGTATTTT. This encodes CASSLTGGDTDTQYF. The full variable domain, completed using reference TRBV5-6 and TRBJ2-3, is DAGVTQSPTHLIKTRGQQVTLRCSPKSGHDTVSWYQQALGQGPQFIFQYYEEEERQRGNFPDRFSGHQFPNYSSELNVNALLLGDSALYLCASSLTGGDTDTQYFGPGTRLTVL.

The chain links TRBV9 to TRBJ1-3, with 8 bases identical to TRBD1. The CDR3 is 16 amino acids. Trimming took 3 bases from V and 6 from J; bases not matched to a gene: 11. In germline, CDR1 is SGDLS, CDR2 YYNGEE. In DNA, the CDR3 is TGTGCCAGCAGCGGAGCCGGGACAGGATTAGTAAACACCATATATTTT. It encodes CASSGAGTGLVNTIYF.

The CDR3 reads CASSQEHRRASGGTDTQYF. Here the CDR3 DNA reads TGCGCCAGCAGCCAAGAGCACAGGAGGGCTAGCGGGGGCACAGATACGCAGTATTTT. This rearrangement joins TRBV4-3 to TRBJ2-3, with 9 bases fitting TRBD2. V shed 0 bases and J 1 base; nucleotides not matched to a gene: 11. This CDR3 region has 19 residues. CDR1 LGHNA and CDR2 YSLEER come from the germline V gene.

This sequence joins TRBV12-5 and TRBJ2-7, with D tentatively TRBD1 (6 bases). Per the germline V gene, CDR1 is LGHNT and CDR2 is FRNRAP. Trimming cost V 1 base and J 5 bases, with 12 bases left between them. This CDR3 is 14 amino acids long. CDR3 loop: CASGLGVGGDEQYF. CDR3 nucleotides: TGTGCTAGTGGTTTGGGCGTAGGGGGTGACGAGCAGTACTTC.

The V gene is TRBV6-1, the J gene TRBJ2-5; D possibly corresponds to TRBD1 (5 bases). With 9 bases removed from V and 1 base from J, the gap between germline ends came to 15 bases. Germline-derived CDR1 and CDR2 are MNHNS and SASEGT. The length of the CDR3 is 14 residues. The DNA for the CDR3 is TGTGCCAGTAGGAGACAGCAAGCCCAAGAGACCCAGTACTTC. The encoded protein is CASRRQQAQETQYF.

V gene TRBV29-1 combines with J gene TRBJ2-2; D is possibly TRBD1 (5 bases). V was pared by 2 bases and J by 4 bases, with 8 bases between. The CDR3 runs 13 residues. Germline V lookup: CDR1 SQVTM, CDR2 ANQGSEA. The DNA of the CDR3 is TGCAGCGTTGAACAGGGTGGCACCGGGGAGCTGTTTTTT. It translates to CSVEQGGTGELFF.

There are a few counts of this clone. CDR3 DNA: TGTGCCAGCAGCGTAGAACAGGCCTACGAGCAGTACTTC. Residues: CASSVEQAYEQYF. The V gene is TRBV7-2, the J gene TRBJ2-7, with D possibly matching TRBD1 (5 bases). The CDR3 has 13 residues. Trimming shortened V by 5 bases and J by 2 bases, and 10 bases separated the two germline ends. From germline, CDR1 is SGHTA and CDR2 FQGNSA.

This chain uses TRBV14 with TRBJ2-7; D may be TRBD2 (5 bases). The germline V gene encodes CDR1 SGHDN and CDR2 FVKESK. The V and J ends lost 4 bases and 6 bases respectively, with 7 bases between them. The CDR3 totals 11 residues. The CDR3 spells CASSPGSEQYF. CDR3 nucleotides: TGTGCCAGCAGCCCGGGGAGCGAGCAGTACTTC.

A few counts support this clone. The chain is built from TRBV30 and TRBJ1-1, with D unresolved. Germline CDR1 reads GTSNPN; CDR2 reads SVGIG (reference sequence). The CDR3 spans 12 residues. Trimming left V 3 bases short and J 1 base short, with 6 bases between. The chain's CDR3 is CAWRGGNTEAFF. In nucleotides, the CDR3 is TGTGCCTGGAGAGGAGGGAACACTGAAGCTTTCTTT.

This chain joins TRBV9 and TRBJ2-1; unclear D gene. V lost 2 bases, J lost 4 bases, and 10 bases lay in between. This CDR3 is 14 amino acids long. CDR1 and CDR2 from the germline V gene are SGDLS and YYNGEE. As DNA, the CDR3 is TGTGCCAGCAGCGTGCAGACATCTTACAATGAGCAGTTCTTC. This encodes CASSVQTSYNEQFF.

The V call is TRBV2, the J call TRBJ1-6, with 10 positions matching TRBD1. The V segment lost 5 bases and the J segment 17 bases; nucleotides outside the gene matches: 3. The germline gives CDR1 SNHLY, CDR2 FYNNEI. The CDR3 totals 11 residues. Here the CDR3 DNA reads TGTGCCAGCAGTCCGGACAGGGGGATCCACTTT. Amino acids: CASSPDRGIHF. Supplemented by reference TRBV2 and TRBJ1-6, the full variable domain reads EPEVTQTPSHQVTQMGQEVILRCVPISNHLYFYWYRQILGQKVEFLVSFYNNEISEKSEIFDDQFSVERPDGSNFTLKIRSTKLEDSAMYFCASSPDRGIHFGNGTRLTVT.